This T cell receptor beta chain was obtained from a study of CD4 T cells in relation to SARS-CoV-2 and coronaviruses. As for the study in general: TCR beta CDR3s were sequenced after 10-day antigen culture of PBMCs.

The unexposed donors gave CD4+ T cells in about 2010-2019, prior to COVID-19. CD4+ T cells were isolated from the cells after more than 8 days of culture. Half the medium was replaced with IL-2 medium on days 3 and 7. In regard to this clone: Its antigen remains unidentified.

Method: immunoSEQ multiplex PCR; TCRdb's copy keeps in-frame clones and lacks some. The sample includes under 25,000 clones, 60% to 85% seen only once; the top ten take about a fifth. Sequencing used CD4+ T cells from PBMCs, cultured in vitro. The receptor was isolated from a human donor in good health.

The CDR3 region has the DNA TGCGCCAGCAGTGAGCACAGGGGTGGATCACCCCTCCACTTT. Its protein product is CASSEHRGGSPLHF. The chain recombines TRBV10-1 with TRBJ1-6, with TRBD1 identical over 7 bases. CDR3 length: 14 amino acids. V was pared by 2 bases and J by 10 bases, with 5 bases of the junction left unmatched. The germline V gene has CDR1 WNHNN and CDR2 SYGVQD (reference sequence).